The rows below give T cell receptor beta chains drawn from one sample of a study of response to subunit inactivated influenza vaccine. TCRdb used MiXCR to reprocess the RT-PCR reads, holding one entry per CDR3 protein. The table records just over 300,000 distinct CDR3 sequences, over 20% of them present only once. This specimen consisted of PBMCs from blood, obtained less than 22 months after vaccination. These receptors were collected from a man in his fifties or sixties who received an inactivated influenza vaccine. Both conserved end residues are part of each CDR3. Fields, in order: V gene, J gene, CDR3 protein.

TRBV6-5	TRBJ2-5	CASSYSRARQETQYF
TRBV20-1	TRBJ2-7	CSARRLSYEQYF
TRBV20-1	TRBJ2-5	CSARDVAGGGETQYF
TRBV9	TRBJ2-1	CASSVVGGSSYNEQFF
TRBV4-1	TRBJ1-6	CASSHPTASYNSPLHF
TRBV4-3	TRBJ2-5	CASSQNYLRTGQETQYF
TRBV5-1	TRBJ2-7	CASRTAPGQGAYEQYF
TRBV15	TRBJ1-1	CATSKHDDPGQVNTEAFF
TRBV5-1	TRBJ1-6	CASSSGQDSSYNSPLHF
TRBV7-2	TRBJ2-5	CASSPQQDPATQYF
TRBV5-1	TRBJ1-1	CASSYFRDRNAEAFF
TRBV28	TRBJ1-6	CASSLSAGTRRLHF
TRBV14	TRBJ1-2	CASSRVPTRGYTF
TRBV5-1	TRBJ1-1	CASSLQGGHTEAFF
TRBV19	TRBJ1-5	CASSPGGGSNQPQHF
TRBV20-1	TRBJ2-1	CSARDLRGGDNEQFF
TRBV25-1	TRBJ2-1	CASSDSLAGGSYNEQFF